This TCR beta chain was observed in a study of siplizumab effects on memory and regulatory T cells (dated by TCRdb to between 2019 and 2020). Notes on the research overall: The study examined how the anti-CD2 antibody siplizumab affects alloreactive T-cell subsets in allogeneic mixed lymphocyte reactions built from human PBMCs. Beyond this particular receptor, the publication reports: Because sequences below about 10^-5 frequency were poorly captured, only a minor fraction of alloreactive clones could be mapped to unstimulated subsets. About 75-97% of proliferating CD4+ or CD8+ clones could not be given a naive or memory phenotype. Whether proliferating Tregs from siplizumab cultures were suppressive was not functionally confirmed. Siplizumab significantly reduced the cumulative frequency of alloreactive sequences traceable to unstimulated CD4+ memory T cells. Of the alloreactive CD4+ clones that could be mapped, the Treg-derived share averaged approximately 69% with siplizumab compared with around 27% in control reactions. Greater diversity appeared to be present in unstimulated naive T cells than in memory T cells, and a substantial contribution to the alloresponse seemed to be made by naive cells.

Sorted unstimulated T cells and proliferating T cells recovered from mixed lymphocyte reactions underwent TCRbeta CDR3 sequencing. Fresh whole blood from over 8 HLA-typed healthy donors was used to isolate PBMCs. Library method: the immunoSEQ multiplex PCR assay. The deep sequencing platform assayed 80,000 to 100,000 TCR templates per sample. Genomic DNA extracted from sorted T cells was used for TCRbeta CDR3 sequencing. From the authors' description of their analysis: Clonal analysis of TCRbeta CDR3 data was done in the R programming language. Unstimulated samples were compared with post-reaction CFSE-low samples to define alloreactive CD4+ and CD8+ clones. Regulatory or non-regulatory origin was assigned to alloreactive CD4+ clones by matching of sequences to sorted unstimulated Treg and non-Treg repertoires. The immuneACCESS repertoire file appears here via TCRdb, limited to in-frame rearrangements. These files lack a portion of the clones; in checked studies, under half of the deficit traces to unresolved V genes, and the cause of the others is not known. V, J and clone size are taken as reported in that table, and D and trimming were inferred from the DNA itself. Counted in this sample were 90,000 to 130,000 clones; 92% of them appeared once. The ten largest clonotypes hold 1.3% of the sample.

The V and J ends are trimmed by 3 bases and 3 bases, leaving 9 bases between them. The CDR3 has 15 amino acids, counting the end cysteine and phenylalanine. Only the CDR3 region is kept as DNA, spanning 45 bases read in frame from base 1. From the germline V gene (reference sequence), CDR1 is LNHDA and CDR2 is SQIVND. Concerning this clone: Its cognate antigen has yet to be identified. Base qualities are not at hand, and no much larger clone is one base apart.

The source of this sequence is a human donor in good health. This chain is built from TRBV19 and TRBJ1-6; 6 matching bases give a weak D call of TRBD1. Sequenced sample: CD4+ T cells sorted from blood. The CDR3: CASSIGQNYNSPLHF. The DNA is TGTGCCAGTAGTATTGGACAGAACTATAATTCACCCCTCCACTTT.